The 24 T cell receptor beta chains below were found in one sample sequenced in a study of blood T cell repertoires in COVID-19. Sequencing used immunoSEQ multiplex PCR; TCRdb keeps in-frame clones, though not all of them. The table shows fewer than 300,000 clones, with approximately 91% occurring only once. The sequencing sample was made of peripheral blood. These TCRs come from a young adult with COVID-19, enrolled during active disease.

The DNA of the CDR3 is TGTGCCAGCAGTCCCACCGGACAGGGCTACTCACCCCTCCACTTT. It specifies CASSPTGQGYSPLHF. The V and J genes are TRBV27 and TRBJ1-6; TRBD1 matches at 8 bases. The CDR3 has 15 residues. V trimming: 5 bases; J trimming: 10 bases; junction bases outside the gene matches: 10. Germline lookup yields CDR1 MNHEY and CDR2 SMNVEV (reference sequence).

The CDR3, as DNA: TGTGCCAGCAGCGTACTACGTACCGGGGAGCTGTTTTTT. It is translated as CASSVLRTGELFF. The chain combines TRBV9 with TRBJ2-2; D remains ambiguous. The length of the CDR3 is 13 residues. CDR1 is SGDLS and CDR2 is YYNGEE in the germline V gene. V gave up 1 base and J gave up 5 bases, with 6 bases separating them.

The rearrangement uses TRBV28 and TRBJ2-7, with D unclear. V lost 4 bases and J lost 0, with 13 bases in between. This CDR3 is 15 amino acids long. Per the germline V gene, CDR1 is MDHEN and CDR2 is SYDVKM. In DNA, the CDR3 is TGTGCCAGCAGTTCGCGGATAGCCAGCTCCTACGAGCAGTACTTC. Protein product: CASSSRIASSYEQYF.

The CDR3 nucleotides read TGTGCCAGCAGCGCCCGGGACAATCATTCACCCCTCCACTTT. It codes for CASSARDNHSPLHF. The chain links TRBV7-9 to TRBJ1-6; D might be TRBD1 (6 bases). Germline CDR1 reads SEHNR; CDR2 reads FQNEAQ (reference sequence). V shed 5 bases and J shed 8 bases, with 13 bases lying between them. The CDR3 is 14 residues long.

V usage is TRBV10-3 and J usage is TRBJ2-1, with D perhaps TRBD2 (6 bases). Deletions cut 10 bases from V and 7 bases from J, with 14 bases between. The CDR3 consists of 12 residues. The germline V gene has CDR1 ENHRY and CDR2 SYGVKD. The CDR3 DNA is TGTGCCAGCTTAGGGGCGGGGAATGAGCAGTTCTTC. This codes for CASLGAGNEQFF.

This chain joins TRBV2 and TRBJ2-5, with TRBD2 identical over 8 bases. The ends lost 6 bases at V and 2 bases at J; junction bases unmatched: 8. Germline assignment: CDR1 SNHLY and CDR2 FYNNEI. The CDR3 contains 15 residues. The CDR3 DNA is TGTGCCAGCAGCGCGGGGGGCCTTAGGCAAGAGACCCAGTACTTC. As protein: CASSAGGLRQETQYF.

J is TRBJ2-7 and V is TRBV7-7, with TRBD1 matching 8 bases. Looked up from germline, CDR1 is SSHAT and CDR2 is FNYEAQ (reference sequence). The V and J ends lost 1 base and 5 bases, in that order; junction bases with no gene match: 7. The CDR3 is 15 residues long. The CDR3 region has the DNA TGTGCCAGCAGCTTAGAGCCAGGGGGCTTAAACGAGCAGTACTTC. Translation: CASSLEPGGLNEQYF.

The chain recombines TRBV10-3 with TRBJ2-3; 11 bases are shared with TRBD1. The ends lost 10 bases at V and 3 bases at J; junction bases unmatched: 6. CDR1 is ENHRY and CDR2 is SYGVKD in the germline V gene. The CDR3 is 14 amino acids. The CDR3 sequence is CATRTGGRTDTQYF. As DNA, the CDR3 is TGTGCCACCCGGACAGGGGGCAGGACAGATACGCAGTATTTT.

The chain couples TRBV5-5 to TRBJ1-4, with 9 bases identical to TRBD1. With 3 bases clipped from V and 7 bases from J, the junction kept 7 bases outside the gene matches. The germline CDR1 and CDR2 sequences are SGHKS and YYEKEE (reference sequence). This CDR3 has 15 residues. CDR3 sequence reads: CASSYQQGAGEKLFF. CDR3 coding DNA: TGTGCCAGCAGCTACCAACAGGGGGCTGGTGAAAAACTGTTTTTT.

This chain joins TRBV19 and TRBJ1-4; 8 positions match TRBD1. Germline CDR1 and CDR2: LNHDA and SQIVND (reference sequence). The CDR3 extends over 15 amino acids. The trim removed 3 bases at V and 3 bases at J, leaving 3 bases unmatched. The CDR3 region has the DNA TGTGCCAGTAGTATTGGGACAGGACCTAATGAAAAACTGTTTTTT. This gives the protein CASSIGTGPNEKLFF. The whole variable domain, filled in from reference TRBV19 and TRBJ1-4, reads DGGITQSPKYLFRKEGQNVTLSCEQNLNHDAMYWYRQDPGQGLRLIYYSQIVNDFQKGDIAEGYSVSREKKESFPLTVTSAQKNPTAFYLCASSIGTGPNEKLFFGSGTQLSVL.

The sample holds one count of this clone. The chain is built from TRBV5-4 and TRBJ1-3, with 8 bases identical to TRBD1. Germline trimming cut 3 bases from V and 4 bases from J; bases unmatched to any gene: 3. The V gene's germline CDR1 is SGHNT and CDR2 YYREEE (reference sequence). The CDR3 is made up of 14 amino acids. The CDR3 sequence is CASSSRTGGNTIYF. The CDR3 DNA reads TGTGCCAGCAGCTCTCGGACAGGGGGAAACACCATATATTTT. Full variable domain (missing parts from reference TRBV5-4 and TRBJ1-3): ETGVTQSPTHLIKTRGQQVTLRCSSQSGHNTVSWYQQALGQGPQFIFQYYREEENGRGNFPPRFSGLQFPNYSSELNVNALELDDSALYLCASSSRTGGNTIYFGEGSWLTVV.

This clone was counted once. This chain connects TRBV7-8 to TRBJ2-7; 7 bases line up with TRBD2. CDR1 and CDR2 from the germline V gene are SGHVS and FQNEAQ. Trimming took 2 bases from V and 3 from J; bases not matched to a gene: 13. The CDR3 extends over 17 amino acids. The CDR3 nucleotides read TGTGCCAGCAGCTTACTAATCGGGGGGATCCTCATCTACGAGCAGTACTTC. This gives the protein CASSLLIGGILIYEQYF. The entire variable domain, with the rest obtained from reference TRBV7-8 and TRBJ2-7, is as follows: GAGVSQSPRYKVAKRGQDVALRCDPISGHVSLFWYQQALGQGPEFLTYFQNEAQLDKSGLPSDRFFAERPEGSVSTLKIQRTQQEDSAVYLCASSLLIGGILIYEQYFGPGTRLTVT.

On this clone: Additional DNA sequences in this sample encode the identical CDR3. The chain links TRBV2 to TRBJ2-7; D gene unclear. The germline V and J ends were trimmed by 6 bases and 4 bases, with 7 bases remaining between them. The CDR3 loop spans 11 amino acids. Germline CDR1 SNHLY, CDR2 FYNNEI. The CDR3 coding sequence is TGTGCCAGCAGGAGGAGTTACGAGCAGTACTTC. Translated: CASRRSYEQYF. Drawing the rest from reference TRBV2 and TRBJ2-7, the complete variable domain is EPEVTQTPSHQVTQMGQEVILRCVPISNHLYFYWYRQILGQKVEFLVSFYNNEISEKSEIFDDQFSVERPDGSNFTLKIRSTKLEDSAMYFCASRRSYEQYFGPGTRLTVT.

The rearrangement uses TRBV7-8 and TRBJ2-1; 8 bases are a match to TRBD1. The trim removed 2 bases at V and 8 bases at J, leaving 11 bases unmatched. The germline V gene encodes CDR1 SGHVS and CDR2 FQNEAQ. This CDR3 region has 16 residues. The CDR3 region is CASSLRRQGNSYEQFF. CDR3 bases: TGTGCCAGCAGCTTACGCCGACAGGGGAATTCGTATGAGCAGTTCTTC.

J is TRBJ2-3 and V is TRBV7-9; TRBD2 is a possible D gene (6 bases). Germline assignment: CDR1 SEHNR and CDR2 FQNEAQ (reference sequence). V was shortened by 1 base and J by 6 bases, with 17 bases between the two germline ends. The CDR3 is made up of 16 amino acids. CDR3 DNA sequence: TGTGCCAGCAGCTTAGGGGCCGTCGGGAGATTGGATACGCAGTATTTT. Translation gives CASSLGAVGRLDTQYF.

The chain uses TRBV25-1 and TRBJ2-6; D gene uncertain. The CDR3 is 15 amino acids. The V gene's germline CDR1 is MGHDK and CDR2 SYGVNS. V lost 2 bases to trimming and J lost 0 bases, with 5 bases between them. The CDR3 DNA reads TGTGCCAGCAGTGAACCGGGCTCTGGGGCCAACGTCCTGACTTTC. Translated, it gives CASSEPGSGANVLTF.

The chain carries TRBV7-8 and TRBJ2-7; tentative D call: TRBD2 (6 bases). V was cut by 1 base and J by 3 bases, with 13 bases left in between. The germline V gene has CDR1 SGHVS and CDR2 FQNEAQ. The CDR3 has 15 residues. Here the CDR3 DNA reads TGTGCCAGCAGCTTAGGGGTAGCGGCGATCTACGAGCAGTACTTC. Residues: CASSLGVAAIYEQYF.

The V call is TRBV6-5, the J call TRBJ2-7; TRBD2 might be the D (6 bases). Germline lookup yields CDR1 MNHEY and CDR2 SVGAGI. The CDR3 extends over 14 amino acids. The V end was cut by 6 bases, the J end by 4 bases, with 16 bases between. The CDR3 here is CASRDAGIEYEQYF. The CDR3 nucleotides are TGTGCCAGCAGAGACGCGGGGATAGAATACGAGCAGTACTTC.

The chain has TRBV2 and TRBJ2-1; 11 bases map to TRBD2. The CDR3 extends over 14 amino acids. Germline V CDR1 and CDR2: SNHLY, FYNNEI. V lost 11 bases, J lost 6 bases, and 9 bases stayed unmatched. The CDR3 sequence is CAGQILAGVNEQFF. The CDR3 DNA sequence: TGTGCCGGACAGATACTAGCGGGAGTCAATGAGCAGTTCTTC. The complete variable domain, with remaining parts taken from reference TRBV2 and TRBJ2-1, reads EPEVTQTPSHQVTQMGQEVILRCVPISNHLYFYWYRQILGQKVEFLVSFYNNEISEKSEIFDDQFSVERPDGSNFTLKIRSTKLEDSAMYFCAGQILAGVNEQFFGPGTRLTVL.

The V call is TRBV27, the J call TRBJ2-7; possibly TRBD2 for D (5 bases). This CDR3 region has 16 residues. Trimming took 2 bases from V and 3 from J, leaving 17 bases between them. Per germline, CDR1 MNHEY and CDR2 SMNVEV (reference sequence). This CDR3 reads CASSLRPGIPIYEQYF. CDR3 coding DNA: TGTGCCAGCAGTTTACGCCCCGGGATCCCCATCTACGAGCAGTACTTC.

The chain joins TRBV6-1 to TRBJ2-3; D possibly corresponds to TRBD2 (6 bases). Germline V gives CDR1 MNHNS, CDR2 SASEGT. The CDR3 spans 14 residues. V was trimmed by 1 base and J by 6 bases, leaving 11 bases between them. CDR3 coding DNA: TGTGCCAGCAGTGAAGGGTGGCTAGCGGATACGCAGTATTTT. Protein sequence: CASSEGWLADTQYF.

This clone has only one observation. The rearrangement uses TRBV24-1 and TRBJ2-1; TRBD1 matches at 8 bases. V shed 9 bases and J 6 bases; nucleotides not matched to a gene: 9. The CDR3 is made up of 14 amino acids. Germline lookup yields CDR1 KGHDR and CDR2 SFDVKD. The CDR3 DNA follows: TGTGCCACCGAGGACAGGGCAAGGGGCAATGAGCAGTTCTTC. Its translation is CATEDRARGNEQFF.

The chain carries TRBV7-2 and TRBJ2-5; D gene ambiguous. The CDR3 has 14 amino acids. V gave up 6 bases and J gave up 3 bases, with 14 bases separating them. CDR1 and CDR2 (germline): SGHTA, FQGNSA. The CDR3: CASRISGEEETQYF. In DNA, the CDR3 is TGTGCCAGCAGGATATCCGGTGAAGAAGAGACCCAGTACTTC.

The V call is TRBV28, the J call TRBJ2-7, with D perhaps matching TRBD2 (5 bases). Between the trimmed V and J ends, which lost 0 bases and 2 bases, there was a span of 8 bases. Germline V lookup: CDR1 MDHEN, CDR2 SYDVKM. This CDR3 comprises 14 residues. The CDR3 nucleotides are TGTGCCAGCAGTTTATGGGGAGCCCCCTACGAGCAGTACTTC. Translating gives CASSLWGAPYEQYF.